This record looks at one T cell receptor beta chain sequence and its context. Antigen: not known. V lost 5 bases and J lost 4, with 13 bases in between. This CDR3 has 14 amino acids. Germline V CDR1 and CDR2: SGHVS, FQNEAQ. The entry originates in a study of CD8+ T cells in alopecia areata. General study results and limits: Higher clonality and more expanded CD8+ clones appeared in lesional than normal scalp.

Sequencing used cDNA as its template, made by extracting RNA and reverse transcribing it. Using immunoSEQ multiplex PCR, the repertoire was profiled, and TCRdb retains in-frame clones only, with some absent. The sample has 150,000 to 200,000 clones, 67% seen once. The source of this sequence is a human donor with alopecia areata. V is TRBV7-8 and J is TRBJ2-3; D gene ambiguous. This specimen consisted of CD8+ T cells sorted from blood, obtained at week 0. The CDR3 here is CASSAPVSPDTQYF. CDR3 bases: TGTGCCAGCAGCGCCCCAGTCAGTCCAGATACGCAGTATTTT.